Included here is one T cell receptor beta chain sequence, with context. Ten or more counts support this clonotype. The antigen it recognizes is unknown. Per-base qualities were not stored, and no clone one base away is much larger. The data were obtained in a study of human T cells and chemical hapten exposure (dated by TCRdb to about 2021). Regarding the study in general: For sensitization, 2% DPC in acetone was applied to an approximately 2 cm by approximately 2 cm area of upper inner arm skin. Weekly therapeutic DPC doses were additionally applied to the scalp of patients throughout the roughly 25-week study period. Patch testing was performed on the upper back with Finn chambers containing 0.01% DPC, and the patch tests were scored after 6 days according to International Contact Dermatitis Research Group standards. Alopecia areata with under or over 50% scalp involvement, alopecia totalis and alopecia universalis were represented in the patient cohort, which was mostly female. Libraries were combined into a pool for sequencing, and differences in TCR yield between samples came mainly from small differences in library volumes within the pool. In alopecia patients, the study followed how the peripheral blood TCR repertoire changed in vivo over primary and secondary sensitization to diphenylcyclopropenone (DPC), a hapten. Patient blood was sampled pre-sensitization (week 0) and at 2, 6 and about 24 weeks after DPC sensitization. Twenty-nine alopecia patients provided blood for TCR sequencing at one to four time points (pre-sensitization, 2, 6 and 24 weeks). Both TCR alpha and TCR beta chains were sequenced from each blood RNA sample.

The CDR3 sequence holds 15 residues, the cysteine and phenylalanine included. Just the 45-base CDR3 DNA is kept, in frame starting at base 1. CDR1 SGDLS and CDR2 YYNGEE were looked up in the germline V gene. At the junction V is shortened by 0 bases and J by 1 base, with 10 bases in between. Libraries were constructed by RACE. Data came from a NextSeq 500. During library preparation, unique molecular identifiers were attached to individual cDNA molecules so that TCRs could be counted in a quantitative, reproducible way. On the study's bioinformatics: Samples had a median of roughly 91,000 TCRs, with a range from 23,224 to 690,600. The Decombinator software suite was used to annotate the V, J and CDR3 of the TCR reads. For the PS versus PT1 abundance plots, all samples were subsampled to the same number of TCRs (28,000). Expanded TCRs were defined as absent before sensitization and observed at least eight times at the 2-week time point. In-frame beta chains were kept once TCRdb had trimmed the public reads at Q25 with fastp and called clones with MiXCR. Each entry is one CDR3 protein sequence, shown with its most common DNA and genes. These V and J calls rely on TCRdb rather than the paper's analysis. The sample profile shows about 30,000 distinct CDR3 sequences; over 9% of them were found once. The ten largest clonotypes hold around 25% of the sample.

Paper-wide results and their limitations: All patients had alopecia, a presumed autoimmune disease, so their immune response might differ from that of healthy individuals. A positive correlation was found between the number of PT1 expanded TCRs and patch test score, with significance reached at thresholds 8, 16 and 32 but not 4. Expanded TCRs formed significantly more large CDR3 similarity clusters than pre-sensitization or healthy control sets, consistent with antigen-driven responses. The number of TCRs above 1 in 1000 frequency did not change with DPC sensitization; there was no evidence of global repertoire structure alterations. Repeated subsampling changed both the strength of the expansion versus patch-test correlation and the threshold at which that correlation became significant.

In light of the paper, this sample's time point label describes: pre-sensitization, week 0. The intended sense of this specimen's treatment or condition label: therapeutic diphenylcyclopropenone sensitization with weekly scalp DPC. Total RNA was extracted from unfractionated whole blood that had been collected in Tempus Blood RNA tubes. Blood at each patch-test visit was drawn before the patch test was applied. Patients were considered eligible if aged 18 to 70, diagnosed with alopecia and deemed suitable for DPC therapy, and patients were excluded if pregnant. This sequence was found in a man aged 50 or older with alopecia areata. Some clones in this sample may be carry-over from other donors' samples. The V and J genes are TRBV9 and TRBJ1-1; TRBD1 could be the D gene, as 5 bases match. The specimen comprised whole blood, sampled in connection with sensitization to the hapten diphenylcyclopropenone (DPC). The CDR3 has the sequence CASSVDPRENTEAFF. The sequenced DNA: TGTGCCAGCAGCGTAGATCCCAGGGAGAACACTGAAGCTTTCTTT. The CDR3, completed at both ends by the reference TRBV9 and TRBJ1-1 genes, gives the full variable domain DSGVTQTPKHLITATGQRVTLRCSPRSGDLSVYWYQQSLDQGLQFLIQYYNGEERAKGNILERFSAQQFPDLHSELNLSSLELGDSALYFCASSVDPRENTEAFFGQGTRLTVV.